These 23 T cell receptor beta chains share one sample of origin, sequenced in a study of naive and memory T cell subsets. Overall study results and limits: A few larger clonotypes appeared in naive repertoires, especially CD8, possibly memory cells re-expressing CD45RA.

Their antigens remain unidentified. Both TRBC1 and TRBC2 were covered by a beta constant-region primer of two equimolar oligonucleotides. Four rounds of PCR amplified the ligated cDNA using nested alpha and beta constant-region primers plus SP2. One entry per CDR3 protein results from TCRdb running MiXCR on the UMI-ligation and nested PCR reads. There are approximately 90,000 distinct CDR3 sequences in the sample; approximately 11% occur only once, and more than 0.13% lies in the top ten. Sequenced sample: naive CD4+ T cells from blood. Receptors were obtained from a human donor in good health.

This clonotype turned up a few times. The V call is TRBV2, the J call TRBJ2-2; a weak D match, TRBD2 (6 bases). CDR1 SNHLY and CDR2 FYNNEI come from the germline V gene. The CDR3 has 15 amino acids. V was shortened by 7 bases and J by 0 bases, with 12 bases between the two germline ends. CDR3 sequence (DNA): TGTGCCAGCACCCCTCGGGAGCCGAACACCGGGGAGCTGTTTTTT. This encodes CASTPREPNTGELFF.

The sample holds a few counts of this clonotype. The chain employs TRBV12-3 or TRBV12-4 and TRBJ1-4, with 10 nucleotides matching TRBD1. Trimming removed 8 bases from V and 4 bases from J; junction bases left unmatched: 19. This CDR3 spans 19 amino acids. The CDR3 here is CASLDQYGTGALRNEKLFF. CDR3 sequence (DNA): TGTGCCAGCTTAGACCAGTACGGGACAGGGGCCCTACGTAATGAAAAACTGTTTTTT.

The genes are TRBV20-1 and TRBJ2-3; the D gene is possibly TRBD2 (6 bases). CDR1 is DFQATT, CDR2 SNEGSKA, per germline (reference sequence). This CDR3 comprises 15 residues. V was pared by 0 bases and J by 4 bases, with 14 bases between. This chain's CDR3 is CSARDPGSSPDTQYF. In DNA form, the CDR3 reads TGCAGTGCTAGAGATCCCGGGAGCTCTCCAGATACGCAGTATTTT.

This clonotype has only a few counts. The V gene is TRBV12-3 or TRBV12-4, the J gene TRBJ2-1, with D maybe TRBD2 (6 bases). The CDR3 runs to 16 residues. Deletions cut 4 bases from V and 0 bases from J, with 13 bases between. The CDR3 loop reads CASSWSSGSSYNEQFF. CDR3 DNA sequence: TGTGCCAGCAGTTGGAGCTCCGGGAGCTCCTACAATGAGCAGTTCTTC.

This clonotype has a handful of counts. The rearrangement uses TRBV18 and TRBJ2-7; D might be TRBD1 (6 bases). The V gene's germline CDR1 is KGHSH and CDR2 LQKENI. CDR3 size: 16 residues. V shed 6 bases and J shed 6 bases, with 24 bases lying between them. CDR3 in amino acids: CASSQVGQPKATEQYF. In DNA form, the CDR3 reads TGTGCCAGCTCGCAAGTCGGACAGCCAAAAGCCACCGAGCAGTACTTC.

This chain uses TRBV15 with TRBJ1-5, with TRBD1 as a possible D gene (6 bases). The germline CDR1 and CDR2 sequences are LNHNV and YYDKDF (reference sequence). Trimming removed 2 bases from V and 0 bases from J, with 11 bases in between. The CDR3 spans 16 residues. CDR3 loop: CATSRSTGYSNQPQHF. The CDR3 DNA is TGTGCCACCAGCAGATCGACAGGATATAGCAATCAGCCCCAGCATTTT.

The CDR3 nucleotides read TGTGCCAGCGCGGGCCAGCATTTT. Translation gives CASAGQHF. The genes are TRBV7-9 and TRBJ1-5; no clear D. Germline V gene lookup returns CDR1 SEHNR and CDR2 FQNEAQ (reference sequence). The CDR3 covers 8 residues. Trimming took off 8 bases at V and 12 bases at J, with 5 bases between the two ends.

The chain couples TRBV7-9 to TRBJ2-3; D is unresolved. The germline V gene encodes CDR1 SEHNR and CDR2 FQNEAQ (reference sequence). The V end lost 1 base, the J end lost 7 bases, and 9 bases lay between the germline ends. The CDR3 consists of 13 residues. The CDR3: CASSLDGAHTQYF. The CDR3 DNA reads as TGTGCCAGCAGCTTAGACGGAGCGCATACGCAGTATTTT. Drawing the rest from reference TRBV7-9 and TRBJ2-3, the complete variable domain is DTGVSQNPRHKITKRGQNVTFRCDPISEHNRLYWYRQTLGQGPEFLTYFQNEAQLEKSRLLSDRFSAERPKGSFSTLEIQRTEQGDSAMYLCASSLDGAHTQYFGPGTRLTVL.

Only a few counts were recorded for this clonotype. The chain joins TRBV19 to TRBJ2-3, with a weak D call TRBD2 (5 bases). CDR1 is LNHDA, CDR2 SQIVND, per germline (reference sequence). This CDR3 has 14 residues. Trimming took off 3 bases at V and 4 bases at J, with 11 bases between the two ends. CDR3 protein: CASSIRNSADTQYF. CDR3 bases: TGTGCCAGTAGTATCCGTAATAGCGCAGATACGCAGTATTTT. Supplemented by reference TRBV19 and TRBJ2-3, the full variable domain reads DGGITQSPKYLFRKEGQNVTLSCEQNLNHDAMYWYRQDPGQGLRLIYYSQIVNDFQKGDIAEGYSVSREKKESFPLTVTSAQKNPTAFYLCASSIRNSADTQYFGPGTRLTVL.

The sample holds a few counts of this clonotype. The V and J genes are TRBV6-6 and TRBJ2-2; 12 nucleotides align to TRBD2. Germline V gene lookup returns CDR1 MNHNY and CDR2 SVGAGI (reference sequence). V was pared by 1 base and J by 2 bases, with 5 bases of the junction left unmatched. This CDR3 spans 18 amino acids. CDR3 residues: CASSYLLGLAGNTGELFF. CDR3 in DNA: TGTGCCAGCAGTTACTTACTCGGACTAGCGGGAAACACCGGGGAGCTGTTTTTT.

This clonotype was observed a few times. The chain couples TRBV20-1 to TRBJ1-2, with TRBD1 matching 12 bases. CDR3 size: 15 residues. Germline V CDR1 and CDR2: DFQATT, SNEGSKA (reference sequence). Losses at the gene ends were 0 bases for V and 8 bases for J; bases not matched to a gene: 7. CDR3 in amino acids: CSAREAGTGGAGYTF. The CDR3 DNA follows: TGCAGTGCTAGAGAAGCCGGGACAGGGGGCGCGGGCTACACCTTC.

This clonotype was counted ten times or more. Here the CDR3 DNA reads TGCAGTGCTAGCGGATACAATGAGCAGTTCTTC. Encoded protein: CSASGYNEQFF. The rearrangement uses TRBV20-1 and TRBJ2-1; no reliable D call. V dropped 3 bases and J dropped 4 bases, with 4 bases sitting between them. Germline CDR1 and CDR2: DFQATT and SNEGSKA (reference sequence). The CDR3 totals 11 residues.

This clonotype was observed a few times. The chain recombines TRBV6-2 or TRBV6-3 with TRBJ1-1; D is ambiguous. This CDR3 is built from 16 residues. CDR1 MNHEY and CDR2 SVGEGT come from the germline V gene. Trimming removed 2 bases at V and 2 bases at J, with 15 bases between. CDR3 protein: CASSYTTGYLNTEAFF. The CDR3 nucleotides read TGTGCCAGCAGTTACACGACGGGTTACCTTAACACTGAAGCTTTCTTT.

This clonotype has just a few counts. The chain has TRBV5-1 and TRBJ1-2; D is unclear. Germline V lookup: CDR1 SGHRS, CDR2 YFSETQ. CDR3 length equals 13 residues. Trimming removed 0 bases at V and 7 bases at J, with 10 bases between. This CDR3 is CASSLEFGGGYTF. The CDR3 DNA is TGCGCCAGCAGCTTGGAATTCGGTGGTGGCTACACCTTC.

This clonotype was detected many times. J is TRBJ2-4 and V is TRBV15, with D tentatively TRBD2 (5 bases). The CDR3 is 20 residues long. Germline V gene lookup returns CDR1 LNHNV and CDR2 YYDKDF (reference sequence). The ends were cut back, 0 bases at V and 1 base at J, with 22 bases in the middle. The CDR3 DNA is TGTGCCACCAGCAGAGAAGGAGGAGGCTCGGTAGATTTGGCCAAAAACATTCAGTACTTC. Translated, it gives CATSREGGGSVDLAKNIQYF.

The chain combines TRBV7-2 with TRBJ1-1; D not resolved. Germline assignment: CDR1 SGHTA and CDR2 FQGNSA. V dropped 3 bases and J dropped 6 bases, with 8 bases sitting between them. This CDR3 has 12 residues. The CDR3 DNA reads TGTGCCAGCAGCTTTCGCGACCCTGAAGCTTTCTTT. Translated: CASSFRDPEAFF.

V and J are TRBV6-6 and TRBJ2-3; D is unclear. The CDR3 spans 16 residues. V was trimmed by 0 bases and J by 2 bases, leaving 12 bases between them. Per the germline V gene, CDR1 is MNHNY and CDR2 is SVGAGI (reference sequence). The CDR3 DNA reads TGTGCCAGCAGTTACTCGAATTACGGCGCCACAGATACGCAGTATTTT. It translates to CASSYSNYGATDTQYF.

CDR3: CASSRDFRGSYNEQFF. The CDR3 nucleotides read TGTGCCAGCAGTAGGGACTTCCGAGGCTCCTACAATGAGCAGTTCTTC. The chain uses TRBV6-2 or TRBV6-3 and TRBJ2-1; D perhaps matches TRBD2 (6 bases). This CDR3 is 16 amino acids long. V lost 5 bases to trimming and J lost 0 bases, with 14 bases between them. The germline gives CDR1 MNHEY, CDR2 SVGEGT.

The chain is built from TRBV28 and TRBJ1-5, with 7 bases aligning to TRBD1. Trimming at V came to 1 base and at J to 0 bases, leaving 9 bases not matched to a gene. Per germline, CDR1 MDHEN and CDR2 SYDVKM. This CDR3 comprises 18 residues. The CDR3, as DNA: TGTGCCAGCAGTTTATTTACGATACGGGACAGTAGCAATCAGCCCCAGCATTTT. This encodes CASSLFTIRDSSNQPQHF.

This chain links TRBV5-1 with TRBJ2-7, with TRBD1 as a possible D gene (6 bases). Germline V gene sequence: CDR1 SGHRS, CDR2 YFSETQ. V lost 4 bases, J lost 2 bases, and 19 bases lay in between. The CDR3 has 16 amino acids. CDR3 protein: CASSVEQGRGTYEQYF. CDR3 DNA: TGCGCCAGCAGCGTAGAACAGGGTAGAGGGACCTACGAGCAGTACTTC.

The chain has TRBV20-1 and TRBJ1-1; 7 nucleotides align to TRBD1. V lost 6 bases to trimming and J lost 6 bases; unmatched junction nucleotides: 1. The CDR3 is 10 residues long. Germline lookup yields CDR1 DFQATT and CDR2 SNEGSKA (reference sequence). The CDR3 sequence: CSAGTAEAFF. CDR3 nucleotide sequence: TGCAGTGCAGGGACAGCTGAAGCTTTCTTT.

The chain carries TRBV27 and TRBJ2-3; TRBD2 agrees at 11 bases. The CDR3 spans 17 residues. V lost 3 bases to trimming and J lost 1 base; unmatched junction nucleotides: 6. Germline V gene lookup returns CDR1 MNHEY and CDR2 SMNVEV (reference sequence). CDR3 amino acids: CASSLVGLAARTDTQYF. The CDR3 DNA is TGTGCCAGCAGTTTGGTGGGACTAGCGGCCCGCACAGATACGCAGTATTTT.

V usage is TRBV12-3 or TRBV12-4 and J usage is TRBJ1-5, with 11 bases fitting TRBD1. CDR3 length: 15 amino acids. The J segment lost 6 bases and the V segment lost 5 bases, leaving 6 bases of the junction unmatched. CDR3 DNA sequence: TGTGCCAGCAGTCCAAGTGGGACAGGGGGTCAGCCCCAGCATTTT. Its translation: CASSPSGTGGQPQHF.